Listed below are T cell receptor beta chains from one sample, sequenced in a study of blood T cell repertoires in COVID-19. This table comes from immunoSEQ multiplex PCR, and its TCRdb copy is limited to in-frame clones, with some not included. The table lists around 250,000 clones, 65% to 90% of them singletons. Source material: PBMCs or T cells enriched from blood (not recorded which). The receptors stem from a man aged 18-30 years who had recovered from COVID-19. CDR3s include the opening cysteine and the closing phenylalanine or tryptophan.

j_call v_call cdr3_aa
TRBJ1-1 TRBV2 CASTNGQGAPLNTEAFF
TRBJ1-6 TRBV6-5 CASSYSQGAYNSPLHF
TRBJ1-2 TRBV27 CASRKGQGTYGYTF
TRBJ1-1 TRBV6-5 CASSYPRGGVGTEAFF
TRBJ1-2 TRBV12-3/TRBV12-4 CASSDDSYGYTF
TRBJ2-7 TRBV2 CASSAGDRGYLVYEQYF
TRBJ2-7 TRBV21-1 CASSKLISYEQYF
TRBJ1-2 TRBV5-8 CASSSGDGYTF
TRBJ2-7 TRBV5-1 CASSIGTPSYEQYF
TRBJ2-2 TRBV6-1 CASSGQPGLAGPGELFF
TRBJ2-7 TRBV19 CASSILSGYEQYF
TRBJ2-2 TRBV11-2 CASSLDGLLNTGELFF
TRBJ2-7 TRBV6-2/TRBV6-3 CASSYPLAGVGYEQYF
TRBJ2-2 TRBV3-1/TRBV3-2 CASSRMGGANTGELFF
TRBJ2-5 TRBV14 CASSRTGGAETQYF
TRBJ1-2 TRBV11-2 CASSLDLPSGYTF
TRBJ1-2 TRBV3-1/TRBV3-2 CASSQAPGGSGGYTF
TRBJ2-1 TRBV7-2 CASSLATSGRPYNEQFF
TRBJ1-5 TRBV19 CASSIYRGGNQPQHF
TRBJ2-7 TRBV11-2 CASSLMVQAEQYF
TRBJ1-2 TRBV28 CASSIDRGAYGYTF
TRBJ1-5 TRBV27 CASSVRVNQPQHF
TRBJ1-5 TRBV6-5 CASSSQGSNQPQHF
TRBJ1-5 TRBV11-2 CASSLEASGNQPQHF
TRBJ1-4 TRBV11-3 CASSSPPMSEKLFF
TRBJ1-6 TRBV28 CASSLLGTGNSPLHF
TRBJ1-6 TRBV27 CASSLSAGLENSPLHF
TRBJ2-7 TRBV19 CASSMKDGGRAEIRYEQYF
TRBJ1-1 TRBV5-6 CASSLQKHTEAFF
TRBJ1-1 TRBV3-1/TRBV3-2 CASSRGGTEAFF
TRBJ1-5 TRBV30 CAWRRGGYGNQPQHF
TRBJ2-2 TRBV7-2 CASSLGLTGNTGELFF
TRBJ1-2 TRBV27 CASRITGSVYTF
TRBJ1-2 TRBV12-3/TRBV12-4 CASSRTEYGYTF
TRBJ1-1 TRBV7-9 CASSTLTGEDDTEAFF
TRBJ2-1 TRBV27 CASPGGASYNEQFF